A single sample gave rise to the 29 T cell receptor beta chains below, sequenced in a study of cytomegalovirus exposure and HLA in healthy donors. Primers included in the PCR were 60 Vbeta and 13 Jbeta primers. The protocol was immunoSEQ multiplex PCR, while the TCRdb copy is restricted to in-frame clones and leaves out a portion. The sample's table shows tens of thousands of clones. Material for sequencing was PBMCs. Receptors were obtained from a man aged 50 to 59 in good health and CMV-seronegative.

The chain has TRBV7-9 and TRBJ2-5; maybe TRBD2 (7 bases). Trimming took off 1 base at V and 3 bases at J, with 15 bases between the two ends. Germline values: CDR1 SEHNR, CDR2 FQNEAQ (reference sequence). This CDR3 region has 16 residues. This CDR3 is CASSLVGGAAKETQYF. The CDR3 nucleotides read TGTGCCAGCAGCTTAGTGGGGGGGGCCGCTAAAGAGACCCAGTACTTC.

This chain links TRBV19 with TRBJ1-1; D is uncertain. Per germline, CDR1 LNHDA and CDR2 SQIVND (reference sequence). V lost 5 bases to trimming and J lost 4 bases, with 11 bases between them. There are 13 residues in the CDR3. In nucleotides, the CDR3 is TGTGCCAGTAGTGATGATACGCGCACTGAAGCTTTCTTT. Residues: CASSDDTRTEAFF.

This chain joins TRBV18 and TRBJ1-2; maybe TRBD1 (6 bases). This CDR3 is built from 16 residues. Trimming stripped 2 bases from V and 2 bases from J, with 15 bases between. Germline CDR1 reads KGHSH; CDR2 reads LQKENI. CDR3 in amino acids: CASSPSHGQRNYGYTF. CDR3 bases: TGTGCCAGCTCACCAAGTCACGGACAGAGAAACTATGGCTACACCTTC.

V usage is TRBV7-2 and J usage is TRBJ1-2; TRBD1 matches at 7 bases. The germline V gene has CDR1 SGHTA and CDR2 FQGNSA. J gave up 2 bases and V 5 bases, and 8 bases lay outside the gene matches. This CDR3 comprises 15 residues. As DNA, the CDR3 is TGTGCCAGCAGCCAAGACAGGGTTGGAAACTATGGCTACACCTTC. Protein: CASSQDRVGNYGYTF.

The rearrangement links TRBV7-8 to TRBJ1-5; 8 bases map to TRBD1. Unmatched junction bases numbered 2, after V lost 0 bases and J lost 4 bases. Germline CDR1 is SGHVS and CDR2 is FQNEAQ. The CDR3 covers 15 residues. The CDR3 loop reads CASSLARQGNQPQHF. The CDR3 region has the DNA TGTGCCAGCAGCTTAGCGCGACAGGGGAATCAGCCCCAGCATTTT.

V is TRBV27 and J is TRBJ1-4; D may be TRBD1 (5 bases). The germline V gene has CDR1 MNHEY and CDR2 SMNVEV (reference sequence). The CDR3 sequence is 15 residues long. The V gene lost 2 bases and the J gene lost 7 bases, with 14 bases spanning the gap. The CDR3, as DNA: TGTGCCAGCAGTTTACAAGGGTCAAGGGGTGAAAAACTGTTTTTT. As protein: CASSLQGSRGEKLFF.

The chain employs TRBV5-1 and TRBJ1-1, with D perhaps TRBD1 (6 bases). In germline, CDR1 is SGHRS, CDR2 YFSETQ. Trimming cost V 0 bases and J 3 bases, with 12 bases left between them. CDR3 length: 15 residues. The CDR3: CASSLALQGDTEAFF. CDR3 DNA sequence: TGCGCCAGCAGCTTGGCCCTACAGGGCGACACTGAAGCTTTCTTT.

V is TRBV27 and J is TRBJ2-7; tentatively, D is TRBD1 (5 bases). V lost 0 bases to trimming and J lost 4 bases, with 7 bases between them. Germline loops: CDR1 MNHEY, CDR2 SMNVEV (reference sequence). The CDR3 covers 13 residues. The CDR3 region has the DNA TGTGCCAGCAGTTTATCGCGACAGTACGAGCAGTACTTC. The encoded protein is CASSLSRQYEQYF.

The chain carries TRBV18 and TRBJ2-7; TRBD1 aligns across 8 bases. J gave up 1 base and V 6 bases, and 5 bases lay outside the gene matches. CDR3 size: 14 residues. CDR1 is KGHSH, CDR2 LQKENI, per germline. CDR3 residues: CASSKDRDSYEQYF. The CDR3 nucleotides are TGTGCCAGCTCGAAGGACAGGGATTCCTACGAGCAGTACTTC.

The chain links TRBV29-1 to TRBJ1-2; the match to TRBD1 covers 7 bases. The trim removed 6 bases at V and 1 base at J, leaving 5 bases unmatched. The CDR3 extends over 13 amino acids. Germline V gives CDR1 SQVTM, CDR2 ANQGSEA. The DNA for the CDR3 is TGCAGCGTACAGACAGGGTATAACTATGGCTACACCTTC. It specifies CSVQTGYNYGYTF.

The chain joins TRBV5-4 to TRBJ1-3; D is ambiguous. Germline-derived CDR1 and CDR2 are SGHNT and YYREEE (reference sequence). Between the trimmed V and J ends, which lost 4 bases and 4 bases, there was a span of 9 bases. The CDR3 runs 13 residues. CDR3 in amino acids: CASSLPQGNTIYF. In nucleotides, the CDR3 is TGTGCCAGCAGCCTCCCTCAGGGAAACACCATATATTTT.

As for this clone: At one of its ends the junction is not consistent with the germline gene, which may arise from a read error. This chain uses TRBV15 with TRBJ1-2; a weak D match, TRBD1 (5 bases). The germline CDR1 and CDR2 sequences are LNHNV and YYDKDF (reference sequence). The CDR3 is 12 amino acids. DNA for the CDR3: TGTGCCACCAGCAGAGATCATGGAGACAGAGACTTC. It specifies CATSRDHGDRDF.

This rearrangement joins TRBV18 to TRBJ2-7; perhaps TRBD1 as D (6 bases). The CDR3 contains 15 residues. V lost 2 bases to trimming and J lost 6 bases, with 17 bases between them. The germline gives CDR1 KGHSH, CDR2 LQKENI. CDR3 nucleotides: TGTGCCAGCTCACCAACCGGGACAACCAGGACCGAGCAGTACTTC. As protein: CASSPTGTTRTEQYF.

The chain employs TRBV9 and TRBJ2-7; 9 positions agree with TRBD1. V shed 0 bases and J 5 bases; nucleotides not matched to a gene: 6. Germline CDR1 SGDLS, CDR2 YYNGEE. CDR3 length: 15 residues. The CDR3 bases are TGTGCCAGCAGCGTAGCTCTTGGGACAGGGCACGAGCAGTACTTC. This codes for CASSVALGTGHEQYF.

This chain joins TRBV28 and TRBJ1-1; 9 bases line up with TRBD1. Germline V gene data show CDR1 as MDHEN and CDR2 as SYDVKM. The V segment lost 3 bases and the J segment 4 bases; nucleotides outside the gene matches: 9. The CDR3 has 16 residues. CDR3 protein: CASSLGATGGSTEAFF. Here the CDR3 DNA reads TGTGCCAGCAGTTTGGGTGCGACAGGGGGGAGCACTGAAGCTTTCTTT. The complete variable domain, with remaining parts taken from reference TRBV28 and TRBJ1-1, reads DVKVTQSSRYLVKRTGEKVFLECVQDMDHENMFWYRQDPGLGLRLIYFSYDVKMKEKGDIPEGYSVSREKKERFSLILESASTNQTSMYLCASSLGATGGSTEAFFGQGTRLTVV.

J is TRBJ2-6 and V is TRBV6-5, with D unclear. Germline assignment: CDR1 MNHEY and CDR2 SVGAGI. The V gene lost 7 bases and the J gene lost 0 bases, with 4 bases spanning the gap. The CDR3 consists of 13 residues. In nucleotides, the CDR3 is TGTGCCAGCAAGAGCTCTGGGGCCAACGTCCTGACTTTC. This encodes CASKSSGANVLTF.

This chain connects TRBV10-1 to TRBJ2-7; 9 positions match TRBD1. Germline trimming cut 7 bases from V and 2 bases from J; bases unmatched to any gene: 21. The CDR3 consists of 19 residues. Looked up from germline, CDR1 is WNHNN and CDR2 is SYGVQD (reference sequence). CDR3 loop: CASKGDPGQGWPGPYEQYF. The DNA of the CDR3 is TGCGCCAGCAAAGGAGACCCGGGACAGGGCTGGCCAGGCCCCTACGAGCAGTACTTC.

The gene calls are TRBV6-1 and TRBJ1-5, with TRBD1 as a possible D gene (5 bases). CDR1 is MNHNS, CDR2 SASEGT, per germline. V lost 7 bases to trimming and J lost 2 bases, with 9 bases between them. The CDR3 loop spans 13 amino acids. CDR3 in DNA: TGTGCCAGCATGGCGGGGGGCAATCAGCCCCAGCATTTT. Translating it yields CASMAGGNQPQHF.

The chain recombines TRBV7-9 with TRBJ2-3; 11 nucleotides align to TRBD1. V lost 1 base and J lost 2; bases outside the gene matches: 5. The length of the CDR3 is 17 residues. CDR1 and CDR2 (germline): SEHNR, FQNEAQ (reference sequence). This CDR3 is CASSLGGTGGYTDTQYF. The CDR3 DNA reads as TGTGCCAGCAGCTTAGGAGGGACAGGGGGTTACACAGATACGCAGTATTTT. Drawing the rest from reference TRBV7-9 and TRBJ2-3, the complete variable domain is DTGVSQNPRHKITKRGQNVTFRCDPISEHNRLYWYRQTLGQGPEFLTYFQNEAQLEKSRLLSDRFSAERPKGSFSTLEIQRTEQGDSAMYLCASSLGGTGGYTDTQYFGPGTRLTVL.

The chain couples TRBV30 to TRBJ2-6; possible D gene TRBD2, 5 bases. The CDR3 has 15 amino acids. The V gene lost 0 bases and the J gene lost 4 bases, with 10 bases spanning the gap. Germline-derived CDR1 and CDR2 are GTSNPN and SVGIG (reference sequence). The CDR3 nucleotides are TGTGCCTGGAGTGTAGGGCCGGGAGGGGCCAACGTCCTGACTTTC. This codes for CAWSVGPGGANVLTF.

The V call is TRBV4-1, the J call TRBJ2-2, with 9 bases fitting TRBD1. The CDR3 covers 17 residues. The trim removed 3 bases at V and 5 bases at J, leaving 10 bases unmatched. The germline gives CDR1 MGHRA, CDR2 YSYEKL. CDR3 nucleotides: TGCGCCAGCAGCCATGCCACCGGGACAGGGAGAACCGGGGAGCTGTTTTTT. Amino acids: CASSHATGTGRTGELFF.

The V call is TRBV28, the J call TRBJ1-1; 7 positions match TRBD1. Looked up from germline, CDR1 is MDHEN and CDR2 is SYDVKM. V shed 6 bases and J 5 bases; nucleotides not matched to a gene: 6. The CDR3 runs 13 residues. CDR3 sequence: CASRKTGTTEAFF. The CDR3 region has the DNA TGTGCCAGCAGGAAGACAGGGACAACTGAAGCTTTCTTT.

About this clone itself: Within the sample, other DNA sequences also encode this same CDR3. The rearrangement links TRBV7-2 to TRBJ2-7, with TRBD2 as a possible D gene (6 bases). Per germline, CDR1 SGHTA and CDR2 FQGNSA. This CDR3 is built from 15 residues. V shed 3 bases and J shed 5 bases, with 17 bases lying between them. The CDR3 nucleotides are TGTGCCAGCAGCTTGGGGCCTAAGTCGGGGGACGAGCAGTACTTC. Amino acid sequence: CASSLGPKSGDEQYF.

The gene calls are TRBV11-1 and TRBJ1-1; D perhaps matches TRBD1 (5 bases). The CDR3 loop spans 15 amino acids. Deletions cut 5 bases from V and 0 bases from J, with 13 bases between. CDR1 and CDR2 (germline): SGHAT, FQDESV (reference sequence). The CDR3 spells CASSPKRGMNTEAFF. CDR3 bases: TGTGCCAGCAGCCCGAAGCGGGGGATGAACACTGAAGCTTTCTTT.

The chain uses TRBV2 and TRBJ2-2, with a weak D call TRBD1 (6 bases). There are 15 residues in the CDR3. With 1 base removed from V and 6 bases from J, the gap between germline ends came to 12 bases. Germline values: CDR1 SNHLY, CDR2 FYNNEI. The CDR3 DNA follows: TGTGCCAGCAGTGAAGACAGGGTAGGCGCCGGGGAGCTGTTTTTT. Translating it yields CASSEDRVGAGELFF.

The chain joins TRBV7-9 to TRBJ2-7; no clear D. V shed 1 base and J shed 4 bases, with 11 bases lying between them. CDR1 is SEHNR and CDR2 is FQNEAQ in the germline V gene (reference sequence). This CDR3 has 14 residues. The CDR3 coding sequence is TGTGCCAGCAGCTTAGTTGCCGCGTTTTACGAGCAGTACTTC. Residues: CASSLVAAFYEQYF.

CDR3 DNA sequence: TGTGCCAGCTCACCTCTGGCGGGGGAGAACGAGCAGTACTTC. Amino acid sequence: CASSPLAGENEQYF. The chain recombines TRBV18 with TRBJ2-7; 7 bases are shared with TRBD2. With V trimmed by 3 bases and J by 5 bases, 7 bases remained unmatched. There are 14 residues in the CDR3. Germline-derived CDR1 and CDR2 are KGHSH and LQKENI.

The chain couples TRBV13 to TRBJ2-7, with 12 bases matching TRBD1. Germline CDR1 is PRHDT and CDR2 is FYEKMQ (reference sequence). The CDR3 consists of 16 residues. V shed 2 bases and J 6 bases; nucleotides not matched to a gene: 8. The CDR3 sequence is CASSLRDRGQLGEQYF. The CDR3 region has the DNA TGTGCCAGCAGCTTAAGGGACAGGGGGCAACTGGGCGAGCAGTACTTC.

V usage is TRBV10-1 and J usage is TRBJ2-1; TRBD1 agrees at 8 bases. The CDR3 has 14 amino acids. The germline CDR1 and CDR2 sequences are WNHNN and SYGVQD (reference sequence). Unmatched junction bases numbered 8, after V lost 6 bases and J lost 7 bases. The CDR3 here is CASSRDRFANEQFF. CDR3 bases: TGCGCCAGCAGCCGGGACAGGTTCGCAAATGAGCAGTTCTTC.